This TCR beta chain was sequenced for a study of blood T cells in healthy people across ages. The study, taken as a whole, reports: TCR beta diversity, measured per million T cells, fell in a roughly linear way with age.

As to this clonotype: What it binds is unknown.

V gave up 4 bases and J gave up 2 bases, with 8 bases separating them. CDR1 ENHRY and CDR2 SYGVKD come from the germline V gene. CDR3 length: 13 amino acids. It was with a sample-barcoded 5' primer and a J-beta primer mix that a second PCR of about 7 to 12 cycles was run. One entry per CDR3 protein, called by TCRdb with MiXCR from the 5' RACE reads. This sample yields about 760,000 distinct CDR3 sequences, of which roughly 25% are seen a single time; under 10% belongs to the top ten. This sample was shared with a second study, whose subject was T cells of mothers and their children. From that report: Related pairs of mothers and children showed slightly higher, non-significant overlap versus unrelated pairs.

The sequence came from a boy under 18 in good health. The chain employs TRBV10-3 and TRBJ2-5; the D is unclear. The sample consisted of blood. The CDR3, as DNA: TGTGCCATCAGTGGGTACAGTCAAGAGACCCAGTACTTC. It is translated as CAISGYSQETQYF.